This paragraph covers one T cell receptor (beta chain) sequence. The CDR3 is 12 amino acids. Germline lookup yields CDR1 MGHDK and CDR2 SYGVNS. V shed 5 bases and J shed 2 bases, with 7 bases lying between them. The data stem from a study of CD8 T cells in Susac syndrome. Sequencing targeted TCR beta in T cells from blood (CD8+ and CD4+). An amount of RNA that ranged from roughly 0.45 to 1 ug was reverse transcribed with random hexamers. It was immunoSEQ multiplex PCR that amplified TCR beta CDR3 across 54 Vbeta and 13 Jbeta. TCRdb called the immunoSEQ multiplex PCR reads again in MiXCR, with one record for every CDR3 protein. The sample lists 250,000 to 300,000 distinct CDR3 sequences; approximately 81% were seen once.

Sequences were obtained from CD8+ T cells from PBMCs. The genes are TRBV25-1 and TRBJ2-7; D is tentatively TRBD1 or TRBD2 (5 bases each). The TCR was taken from a human donor with multiple sclerosis. The CDR3 is CASSWDAYEQYF. The CDR3 DNA follows: TGTGCCAGCAGTTGGGACGCCTACGAGCAGTACTTC.